Given below is one TCR beta chain in context. The antigen is unknown. V lost 0 bases to trimming and J lost 3 bases, with 12 bases between them. The CDR3 contains 15 residues. From germline, CDR1 is SGHRS and CDR2 YFSETQ. The sample comes from a study of cytomegalovirus exposure and HLA in healthy donors. Points from the study as a whole: V- and J-gene trimming in TCR beta was tied to a missense DCLRE1C variant by an analysis performed later.

In the PCR, 60 Vbeta and 13 Jbeta primers were used. Data came from immunoSEQ multiplex PCR; TCRdb stores just in-frame clones and leaves some out. The sample contains around 150,000 clones, around 74% of which appear only once. The chain combines TRBV5-1 with TRBJ1-2; D is possibly TRBD1 (5 bases). Specimen: PBMCs. The TCR sequence derives from a man over 45 in good health and CMV-seropositive. The CDR3 loop reads CASSLAGQNDYGYTF. The CDR3 DNA reads as TGCGCCAGCAGCTTGGCAGGACAAAACGACTATGGCTACACCTTC. Drawing the rest from reference TRBV5-1 and TRBJ1-2, the complete variable domain is KAGVTQTPRYLIKTRGQQVTLSCSPISGHRSVSWYQQTPGQGLQFLFEYFSETQRNKGNFPGRFSGRQFSNSRSEMNVSTLELGDSALYLCASSLAGQNDYGYTFGSGTRLTVV.